The 2 T cell receptor beta chains below were found in one sample sequenced in a study of T cells after yellow fever vaccination. TCRdb re-analysed the 5' RACE reads in MiXCR, keeping a single row per CDR3 protein. The sample holds a few hundred thousand distinct CDR3 sequences, less than 9.5% seen once. The specimen was PBMCs, collected about 49 days after the first yellow fever vaccination. The receptors here all came from a man between 18 and 35 years old who received the YFV17D yellow fever vaccine.

This clonotype occurred a few times. The chain's CDR3 is CASSEARMNTEAFF. The CDR3 DNA reads as TGTGCCAGCAGTGAAGCGCGGATGAACACTGAAGCTTTCTTT. This sequence joins TRBV2 and TRBJ1-1; D gene ambiguous. CDR1 is SNHLY, CDR2 FYNNEI, per germline. This CDR3 is 14 amino acids long. The V and J ends lost 0 bases and 0 bases respectively, with 5 bases between them.

CDR3 sequence: CASSPENYNEQFF. For the CDR3, the DNA is TGCGCCAGCAGCCCCGAGAACTACAATGAGCAGTTCTTC. The chain uses TRBV5-1 and TRBJ2-1, with D unclear. CDR1 SGHRS and CDR2 YFSETQ come from the germline V gene. V was trimmed by 4 bases and J by 3 bases, leaving 8 bases between them. The CDR3 consists of 13 residues. Together with reference TRBV5-1 and TRBJ2-1, the CDR3 gives the full variable domain: KAGVTQTPRYLIKTRGQQVTLSCSPISGHRSVSWYQQTPGQGLQFLFEYFSETQRNKGNFPGRFSGRQFSNSRSEMNVSTLELGDSALYLCASSPENYNEQFFGPGTRLTVL.